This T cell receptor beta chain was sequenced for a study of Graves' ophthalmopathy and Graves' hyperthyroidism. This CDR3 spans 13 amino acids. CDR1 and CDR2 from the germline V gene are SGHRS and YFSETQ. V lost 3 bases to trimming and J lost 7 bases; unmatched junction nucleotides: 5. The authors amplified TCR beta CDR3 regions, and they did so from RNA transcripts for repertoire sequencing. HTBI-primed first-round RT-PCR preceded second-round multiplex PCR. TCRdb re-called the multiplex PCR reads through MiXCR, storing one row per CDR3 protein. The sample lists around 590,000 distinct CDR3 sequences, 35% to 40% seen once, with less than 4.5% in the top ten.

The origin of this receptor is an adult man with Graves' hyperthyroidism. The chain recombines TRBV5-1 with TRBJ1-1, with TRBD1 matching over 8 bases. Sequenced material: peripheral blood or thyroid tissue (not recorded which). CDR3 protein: CASSSTGVVEAFF. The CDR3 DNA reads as TGCGCCAGCAGCTCGACAGGGGTTGTTGAAGCTTTCTTT.